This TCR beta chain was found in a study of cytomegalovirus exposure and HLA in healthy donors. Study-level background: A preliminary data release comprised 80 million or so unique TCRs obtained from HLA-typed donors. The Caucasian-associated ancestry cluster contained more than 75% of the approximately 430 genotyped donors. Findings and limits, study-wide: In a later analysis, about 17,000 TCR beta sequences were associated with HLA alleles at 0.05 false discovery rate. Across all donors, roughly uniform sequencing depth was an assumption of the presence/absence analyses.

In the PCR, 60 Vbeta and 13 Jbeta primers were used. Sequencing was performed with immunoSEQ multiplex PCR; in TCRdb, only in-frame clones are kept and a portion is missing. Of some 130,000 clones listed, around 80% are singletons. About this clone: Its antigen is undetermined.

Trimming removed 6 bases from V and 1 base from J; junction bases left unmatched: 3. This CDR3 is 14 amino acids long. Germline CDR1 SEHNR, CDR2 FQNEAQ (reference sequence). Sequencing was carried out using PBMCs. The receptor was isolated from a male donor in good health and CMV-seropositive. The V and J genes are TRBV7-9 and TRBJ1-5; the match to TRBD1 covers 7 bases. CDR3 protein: CASSPGGSNQPQHF. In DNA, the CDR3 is TGTGCCAGCAGTCCAGGGGGAAGCAATCAGCCCCAGCATTTT.